This TCR beta chain derives from a study of T cells in Graves' hyperthyroidism and ophthalmopathy. Broader study findings: With a median lead of approximately 6 months before onset, the model predicted ophthalmopathy. Appearing also in blood were most of the thyroid clonotypes expanded above 0.001.

Amplification of TCR beta CDR3 regions used RNA as the template. First-round RT-PCR of the TCR CDR3 relied on the HTBI primer set. TCRdb fed the multiplex PCR reads into MiXCR, producing one record per CDR3 protein. The sample holds roughly 500,000 distinct CDR3 sequences; 40% to 55% are singletons and the top ten take approximately 44%. Researchers barred patients who had uncontrolled infection, other autoimmune disease, pregnancy or lactation. Clinical symptoms, serum thyroxine and TRAb, thyroid ultrasound and orbital computed tomography were used for the diagnoses. Concerning this clonotype itself: What it binds is unknown.

The TCR was taken from an adult woman with Graves' disease, either hyperthyroidism or ophthalmopathy (not recorded which). Specimen: peripheral blood or thyroid tissue (not recorded which).

The CDR3 region has the DNA TGCAGCGGGCAGAGGAGCCAAGAGACCCAGTACTTC. Protein product: CSGQRSQETQYF. This chain uses TRBV29-1 with TRBJ2-5, with D hard to call. CDR1 is SQVTM, CDR2 ANQGSEA, per germline. The CDR3 totals 12 residues. Trimming cost V 7 bases and J 1 base, with 10 bases left between them.